The rows below give T cell receptor beta chains drawn from one sample of a study of tumor-infiltrating lymphocytes in localized non-small cell lung cancer. Sequenced by immunoSEQ multiplex PCR; TCRdb stores in-frame clones only, minus some. The sample lists 25,000 to 30,000 clones, 75% to 90% seen once, with roughly 2% in the top ten. The sequencing sample was made of lung tumor tissue. Receptor source: a human donor with non-small cell lung cancer. Each CDR3 is given with its conserved first and last residue. The order of the fields is clone size, V gene, J gene, D gene, CDR3 DNA, CDR3 protein. A D gene is named only where the DNA matches it firmly. Clone size is stated in some rows and not others, as once, few, many or a class when expanded.

>NA|TRBV9|TRBJ1-6|NA
TGTGCCAGCAGCGTAGCGGGGAGGGGAGGCCTTAATTCACCCCTCCACTTT
CASSVAGRGGLNSPLHF
>NA|TRBV6-4|TRBJ2-3|TRBD1
TGTGCCAGCATTGGGACAGGAGACACAGATACGCAGTATTTT
CASIGTGDTDTQYF
>NA|TRBV29-1|TRBJ2-5|TRBD1
TGCAGCGTTGGCCCCGCGCAGGGGGCCCGGGAGACCCAGTACTTC
CSVGPAQGARETQYF
>NA|TRBV7-2|TRBJ1-2|NA
TGTGCCAGCAGCTTAGATGGGTATGGCTACACCTTC
CASSLDGYGYTF
>NA|TRBV5-3|TRBJ2-7|NA
TGTGCCAGAAGCTTGGCGGCCTGGATCTACGAGCAGTACTTC
CARSLAAWIYEQYF
>NA|TRBV6-1|TRBJ1-5|NA
TGTGCCAGCAGTCGCCGCGGTAGCAATCAGCCCCAGCATTTT
CASSRRGSNQPQHF
>NA|TRBV27|TRBJ1-2|NA
TGTGCCAGCAGTTTCAGGCCCCAGGGGTGGAACTATGGCTACACCTTC
CASSFRPQGWNYGYTF
>NA|TRBV19|TRBJ2-7|NA
TGTGCCAGTAGTCCCAGAGGGTTAACCTACGAGCAGTACTTC
CASSPRGLTYEQYF
>NA|TRBV30|TRBJ1-2|NA
TGTGCCTGGAGTGTCACTAACTATGGCTACACCTTC
CAWSVTNYGYTF
>once|TRBV5-1|TRBJ1-2|TRBD1
TGCGCCAGCAGCTTGCCTGGACAGGGCGCCGATGGCTACACCTTC
CASSLPGQGADGYTF
>NA|TRBV5-4|TRBJ2-1|NA
TGTGCCAGCAGCTTGCAGTTCGGGGCTATATACAATGAGCAGTTCTTC
CASSLQFGAIYNEQFF
>NA|TRBV5-4|TRBJ2-1|NA
TGTGCCAGCAGCTTGGAAGTGAGCTCCTACAATGAGCAGTTCTTC
CASSLEVSSYNEQFF
>NA|TRBV10-3|TRBJ2-1|NA
TGTGCCATCAACGCGGGCAGCCTCTACAATGAGCAGTTCTTC
CAINAGSLYNEQFF
>NA|TRBV19|TRBJ2-7|TRBD1
TGTGCCAGTAGTGGGGGACAGAACTCCTACGAGCAGTACTTC
CASSGGQNSYEQYF
>NA|TRBV6-1|TRBJ2-7|TRBD2
TGTGCCAGCAAAAAAGTGGGGGGGGCCTACGAGCAGTACTTC
CASKKVGGAYEQYF
>NA|TRBV9|TRBJ1-6|NA
TGTGCCAGCAGCGTAGGGGAGGGCGCGAATTCACCCCTCCACTTT
CASSVGEGANSPLHF
>NA|TRBV10-3|TRBJ2-3|TRBD2
TGTGCCATCAGTGAAACTAGCGGGGGGCACACAGATACGCAGTATTTT
CAISETSGGHTDTQYF
>NA|TRBV5-1|TRBJ2-5|NA
TGCGCCAGCAGCTTGGCGGGTGGAGAGACCCAGTACTTC
CASSLAGGETQYF
>NA|TRBV19|TRBJ2-7|TRBD1
TGTGCCAGTAGTTCAGGGACAGGGGTCGGAGAGCAGTACTTC
CASSSGTGVGEQYF
>NA|TRBV6-6|TRBJ2-3|TRBD2
TGTGCCAGCACCAATAGCGGGGGGCCCTCAGATACGCAGTATTTT
CASTNSGGPSDTQYF
>NA|TRBV4-2|TRBJ2-5|TRBD2
TGTGCCAGCAGCCAAGAAGGGAGGGGCGCCCAGTACTTC
CASSQEGRGAQYF
>NA|TRBV7-9|TRBJ2-3|TRBD2
TGTGCCAGCAGCCGACTCCGACTAGCGGGAGTCACAGATACGCAGTATTTT
CASSRLRLAGVTDTQYF
>NA|TRBV6-6|TRBJ2-7|NA
TGTGCCAGCACCGGGACAAATGCCTACGAGCAGTACTTC
CASTGTNAYEQYF
>NA|TRBV7-6|TRBJ1-5|NA
TGTGCCAGCAGCTCTGCTGGGGGCACTCAGCCCCAGCATTTT
CASSSAGGTQPQHF
>NA|TRBV2|TRBJ2-1|NA
TGTGCCAGATCGACTAGATTGGCCTACAATGAGCAGTTCTTC
CARSTRLAYNEQFF
>NA|TRBV6-1|TRBJ1-4|NA
TGTGCCAGCTCGCCCCGACAGGCCTCGAATGAAAAACTGTTTTTT
CASSPRQASNEKLFF